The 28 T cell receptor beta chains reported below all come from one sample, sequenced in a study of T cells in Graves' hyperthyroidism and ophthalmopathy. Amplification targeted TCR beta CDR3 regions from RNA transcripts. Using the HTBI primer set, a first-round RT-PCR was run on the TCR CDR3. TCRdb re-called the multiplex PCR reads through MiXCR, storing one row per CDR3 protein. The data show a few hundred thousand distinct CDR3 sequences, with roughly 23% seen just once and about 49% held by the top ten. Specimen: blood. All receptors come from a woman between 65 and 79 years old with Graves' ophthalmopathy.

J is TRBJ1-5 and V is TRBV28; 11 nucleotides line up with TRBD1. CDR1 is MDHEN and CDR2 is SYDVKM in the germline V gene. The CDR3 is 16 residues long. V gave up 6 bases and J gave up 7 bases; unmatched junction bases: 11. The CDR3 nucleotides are TGTGCCAGCAGCCCACGGCGGGGACAGGGGGGGCAGCCCCAGCATTTT. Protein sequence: CASSPRRGQGGQPQHF.

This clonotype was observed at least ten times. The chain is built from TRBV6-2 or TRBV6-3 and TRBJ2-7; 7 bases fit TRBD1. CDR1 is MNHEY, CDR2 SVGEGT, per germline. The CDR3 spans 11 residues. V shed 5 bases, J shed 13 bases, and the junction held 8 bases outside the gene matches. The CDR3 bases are TGTGCCAGCAGTAACAGACAGGGAGCTTACTTC. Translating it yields CASSNRQGAYF.

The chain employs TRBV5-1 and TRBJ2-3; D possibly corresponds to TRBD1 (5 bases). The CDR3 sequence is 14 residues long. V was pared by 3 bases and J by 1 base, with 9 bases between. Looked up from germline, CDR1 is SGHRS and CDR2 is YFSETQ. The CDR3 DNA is TGCGCCAGCAGCTCTGACAGCCGCACAGATACGCAGTATTTT. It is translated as CASSSDSRTDTQYF.

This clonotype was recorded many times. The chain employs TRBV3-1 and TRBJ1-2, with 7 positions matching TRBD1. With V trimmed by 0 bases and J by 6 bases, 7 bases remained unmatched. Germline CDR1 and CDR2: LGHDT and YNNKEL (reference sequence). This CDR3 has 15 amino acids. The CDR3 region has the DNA TGTGCCAGCAGCCAAGAACCGACAGGGTTCCATGGCTACACCTTC. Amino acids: CASSQEPTGFHGYTF.

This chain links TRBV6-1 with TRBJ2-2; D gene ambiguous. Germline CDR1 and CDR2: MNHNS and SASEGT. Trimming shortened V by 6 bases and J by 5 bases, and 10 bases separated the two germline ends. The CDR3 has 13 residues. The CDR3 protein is CASRGPLTGELFF. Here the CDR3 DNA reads TGTGCCAGCAGAGGACCCCTTACCGGGGAGCTGTTTTTT.

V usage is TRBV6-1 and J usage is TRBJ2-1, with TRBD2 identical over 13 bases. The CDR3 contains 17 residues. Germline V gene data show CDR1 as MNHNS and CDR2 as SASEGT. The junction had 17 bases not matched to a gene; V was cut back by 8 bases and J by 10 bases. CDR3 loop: CASVEIIGRLAGGEQFF. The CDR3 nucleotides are TGTGCCAGCGTAGAAATAATCGGGAGACTAGCGGGAGGCGAGCAGTTCTTC.

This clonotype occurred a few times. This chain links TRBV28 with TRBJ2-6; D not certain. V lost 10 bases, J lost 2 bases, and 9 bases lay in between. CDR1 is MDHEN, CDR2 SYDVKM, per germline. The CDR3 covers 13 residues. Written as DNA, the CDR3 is TGTGCCACCGTCTTTGCTGGGGCCAACGTCCTGACTTTC. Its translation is CATVFAGANVLTF.

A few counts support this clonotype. The CDR3 sequence: CAISSGTGLSYEQYF. DNA for the CDR3: TGTGCCATCAGCTCCGGGACAGGCCTCTCCTACGAGCAGTACTTC. This chain links TRBV10-3 with TRBJ2-7; TRBD1 matches at 8 bases. The CDR3 covers 15 residues. Trimming took 6 bases from V and 0 from J; bases not matched to a gene: 7. CDR1 ENHRY and CDR2 SYGVKD come from the germline V gene.

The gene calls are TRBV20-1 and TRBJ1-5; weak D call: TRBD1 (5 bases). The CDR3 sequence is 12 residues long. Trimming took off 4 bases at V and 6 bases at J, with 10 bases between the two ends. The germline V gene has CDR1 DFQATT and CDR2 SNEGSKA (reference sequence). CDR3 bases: TGCAGTGCTACTGGGACGACTCAGCCCCAGCATTTT. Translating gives CSATGTTQPQHF.

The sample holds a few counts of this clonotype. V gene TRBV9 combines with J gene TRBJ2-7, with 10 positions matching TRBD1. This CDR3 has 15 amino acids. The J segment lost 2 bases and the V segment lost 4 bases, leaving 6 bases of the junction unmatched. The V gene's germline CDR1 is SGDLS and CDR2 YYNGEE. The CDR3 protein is CASSPGTGATYEQYF. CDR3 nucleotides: TGTGCCAGCAGCCCCGGGACAGGGGCTACCTACGAGCAGTACTTC.

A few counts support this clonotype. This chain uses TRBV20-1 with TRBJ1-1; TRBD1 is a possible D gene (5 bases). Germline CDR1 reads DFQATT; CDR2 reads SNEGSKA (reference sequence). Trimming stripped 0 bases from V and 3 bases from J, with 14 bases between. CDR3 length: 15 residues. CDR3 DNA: TGCAGTGCTAGAGATCGGGGCACCCGAGACACTGAAGCTTTCTTT. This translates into CSARDRGTRDTEAFF.

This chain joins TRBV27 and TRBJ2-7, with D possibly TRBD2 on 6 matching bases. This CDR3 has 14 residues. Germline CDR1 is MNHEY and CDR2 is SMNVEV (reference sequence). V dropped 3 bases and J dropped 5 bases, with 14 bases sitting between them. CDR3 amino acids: CASSFGGKGNEQYF. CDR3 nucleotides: TGTGCCAGCAGTTTCGGGGGAAAGGGCAACGAGCAGTACTTC.

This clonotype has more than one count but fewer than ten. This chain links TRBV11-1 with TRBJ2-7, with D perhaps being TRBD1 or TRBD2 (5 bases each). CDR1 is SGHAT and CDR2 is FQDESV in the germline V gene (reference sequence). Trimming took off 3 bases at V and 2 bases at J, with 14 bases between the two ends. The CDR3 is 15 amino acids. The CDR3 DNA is TGTGCCAGCAGCTTGCAGGGACGGATAACCTACGAGCAGTACTTC. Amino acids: CASSLQGRITYEQYF.

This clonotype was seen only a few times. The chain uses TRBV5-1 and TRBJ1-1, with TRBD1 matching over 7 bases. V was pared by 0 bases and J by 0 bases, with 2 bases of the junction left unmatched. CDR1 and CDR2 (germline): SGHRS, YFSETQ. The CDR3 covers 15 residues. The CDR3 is CASSLEGALNTEAFF. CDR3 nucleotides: TGCGCCAGCAGCTTGGAGGGGGCGTTGAACACTGAAGCTTTCTTT.

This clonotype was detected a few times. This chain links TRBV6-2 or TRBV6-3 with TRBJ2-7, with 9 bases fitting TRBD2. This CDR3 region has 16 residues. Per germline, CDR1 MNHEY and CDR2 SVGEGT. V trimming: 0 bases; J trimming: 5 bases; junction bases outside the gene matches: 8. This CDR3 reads CASSYSSLAGRHEQYF. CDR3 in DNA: TGTGCCAGCAGTTACTCGAGTCTAGCGGGACGACACGAGCAGTACTTC.

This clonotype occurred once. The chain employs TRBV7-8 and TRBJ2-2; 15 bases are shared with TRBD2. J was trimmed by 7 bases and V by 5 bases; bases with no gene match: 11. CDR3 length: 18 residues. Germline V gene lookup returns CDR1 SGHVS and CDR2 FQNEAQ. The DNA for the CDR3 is TGTGCCAGCAGCACCCGGACTAGCGGGAGGGCCGGTGGCGGGGAGCTGTTTTTT. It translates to CASSTRTSGRAGGGELFF.

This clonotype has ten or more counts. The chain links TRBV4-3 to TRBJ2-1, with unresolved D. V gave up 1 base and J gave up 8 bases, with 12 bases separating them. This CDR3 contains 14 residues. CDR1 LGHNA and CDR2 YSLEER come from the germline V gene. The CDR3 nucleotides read TGCGCCAGCAGCCAAGGGTTTACCGGCGATGAGCAGTTCTTC. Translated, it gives CASSQGFTGDEQFF.

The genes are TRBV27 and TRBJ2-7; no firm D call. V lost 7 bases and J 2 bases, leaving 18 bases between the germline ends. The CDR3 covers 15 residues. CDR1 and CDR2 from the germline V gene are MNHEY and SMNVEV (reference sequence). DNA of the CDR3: TGTGCCAGCAACAACGTGGACGGACGAACCTACGAGCAGTACTTC. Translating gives CASNNVDGRTYEQYF.

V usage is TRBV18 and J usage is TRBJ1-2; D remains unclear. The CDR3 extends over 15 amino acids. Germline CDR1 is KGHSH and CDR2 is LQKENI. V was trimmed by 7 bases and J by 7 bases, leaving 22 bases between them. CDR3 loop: CASYSSGIMGCGYTF. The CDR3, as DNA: TGTGCCAGCTACTCCAGCGGTATAATGGGATGTGGCTACACCTTC.

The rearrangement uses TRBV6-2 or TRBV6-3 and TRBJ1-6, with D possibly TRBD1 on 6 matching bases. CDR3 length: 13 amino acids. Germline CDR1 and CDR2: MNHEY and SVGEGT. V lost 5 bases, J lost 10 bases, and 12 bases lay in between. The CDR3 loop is CASSEDRLSPLHF. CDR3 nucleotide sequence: TGTGCCAGCAGTGAGGACAGATTATCACCCCTCCACTTT.

The CDR3 DNA is TGTGCCACCAGTGATGCCGGGGGAGAGTATACGCAGTATTTT. Protein sequence: CATSDAGGEYTQYF. The chain combines TRBV24-1 with TRBJ2-3; TRBD2 might be the D (6 bases). The germline CDR1 and CDR2 sequences are KGHDR and SFDVKD. The CDR3 contains 14 residues. V gave up 3 bases and J gave up 7 bases, with 13 bases separating them.

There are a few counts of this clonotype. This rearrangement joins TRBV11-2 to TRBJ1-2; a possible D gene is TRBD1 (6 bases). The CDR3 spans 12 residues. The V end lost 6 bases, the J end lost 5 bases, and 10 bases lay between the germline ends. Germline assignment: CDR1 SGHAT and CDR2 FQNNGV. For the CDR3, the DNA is TGTGCCAGCAGTAAGGGGGGTTATGGCTACACCTTC. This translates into CASSKGGYGYTF.

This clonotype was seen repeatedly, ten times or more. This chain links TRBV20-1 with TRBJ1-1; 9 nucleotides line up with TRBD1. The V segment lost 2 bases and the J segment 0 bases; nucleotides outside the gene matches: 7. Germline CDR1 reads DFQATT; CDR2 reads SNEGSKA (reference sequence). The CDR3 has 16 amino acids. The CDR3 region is CSARILRTGVNTEAFF. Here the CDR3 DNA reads TGCAGTGCTAGAATCCTCCGGACAGGGGTGAACACTGAAGCTTTCTTT.

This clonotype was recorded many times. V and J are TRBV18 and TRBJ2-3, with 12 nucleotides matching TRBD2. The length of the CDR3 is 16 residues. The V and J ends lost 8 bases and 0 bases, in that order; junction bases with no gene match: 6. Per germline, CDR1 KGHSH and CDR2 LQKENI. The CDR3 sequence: CASSPLAGGSTDTQYF. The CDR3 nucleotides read TGTGCCAGCAGCCCACTAGCGGGAGGTAGCACAGATACGCAGTATTTT.

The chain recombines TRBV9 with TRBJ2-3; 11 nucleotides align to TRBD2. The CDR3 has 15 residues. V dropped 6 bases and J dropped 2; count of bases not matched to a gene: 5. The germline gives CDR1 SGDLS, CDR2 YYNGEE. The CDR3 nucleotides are TGTGCCAGCAACCCTAGCGGGAGGACCACAGATACGCAGTATTTT. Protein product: CASNPSGRTTDTQYF.

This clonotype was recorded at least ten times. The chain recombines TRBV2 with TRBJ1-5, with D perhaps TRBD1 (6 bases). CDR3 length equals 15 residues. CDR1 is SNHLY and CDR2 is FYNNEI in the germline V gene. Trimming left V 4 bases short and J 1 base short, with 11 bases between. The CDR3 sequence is CASSVGQGSNQPQHF. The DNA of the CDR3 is TGTGCCAGCAGTGTAGGGCAGGGGAGCAATCAGCCCCAGCATTTT.

The CDR3 bases are TGCAGTGCTAGAGAGCAGGGGGCCCTCTCTGGAAACACCATATATTTT. It translates to CSAREQGALSGNTIYF. The chain carries TRBV20-1 and TRBJ1-3; 8 bases match TRBD1. This CDR3 is 16 amino acids long. Germline loops: CDR1 DFQATT, CDR2 SNEGSKA (reference sequence). Trimming took 0 bases from V and 0 from J; bases not matched to a gene: 4.

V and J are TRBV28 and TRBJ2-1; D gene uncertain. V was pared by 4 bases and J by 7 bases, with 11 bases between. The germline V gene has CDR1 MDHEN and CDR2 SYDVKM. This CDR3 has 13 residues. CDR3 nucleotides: TGTGCCAGCAGTTCCCGAGCTGCAAATGAGCAGTTCTTC. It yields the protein CASSSRAANEQFF.